This T cell receptor beta chain emerged from a study of regulatory T cells in long-lasting Graves disease. Looked up from germline, CDR1 is SGHRS and CDR2 is YFSETQ. V was shortened by 4 bases and J by 8 bases, with 21 bases between the two germline ends. CDR3 length equals 15 residues. This clonotype was observed many times. The antigen remains unidentified. Through Arm-PCR of CDR3 regions and iRepertoire HTBI primers, TCR beta libraries were built. Source study methods: Identified segments across samples numbered approximately 60 TRBV and roughly 15 TRBJ. Each CDR3 protein gets one entry after TCRdb re-called the multiplex PCR reads with MiXCR. TCRdb, rather than the study authors, made the V and J calls. The sample contains around 480,000 distinct CDR3 sequences, 15% to 20% of which appear only once. The sample's time point: newly diagnosed GD, antithyroid drugs for less than 3 months. Extracted PBMC RNA gave rise to the TCR library.

Study-wide results and caveats: When disease was persistent, TRBV28, TRBJ1-2 and TRBJ2-5 were the favored segments.

These same data were also listed under a study on T cells in Graves' hyperthyroidism and ophthalmopathy.

The sample here was peripheral blood mononuclear cells (PBMCs), taken at new diagnosis, from a patient treated with antithyroid drugs. This sequence originates from a middle-aged man with Graves disease. This chain links TRBV5-1 with TRBJ1-2; D unclear. This CDR3 is CASSPSSLGGKGYTF. In DNA form, the CDR3 reads TGCGCCAGCAGCCCTAGTTCTCTCGGCGGGAAGGGCTACACCTTC.